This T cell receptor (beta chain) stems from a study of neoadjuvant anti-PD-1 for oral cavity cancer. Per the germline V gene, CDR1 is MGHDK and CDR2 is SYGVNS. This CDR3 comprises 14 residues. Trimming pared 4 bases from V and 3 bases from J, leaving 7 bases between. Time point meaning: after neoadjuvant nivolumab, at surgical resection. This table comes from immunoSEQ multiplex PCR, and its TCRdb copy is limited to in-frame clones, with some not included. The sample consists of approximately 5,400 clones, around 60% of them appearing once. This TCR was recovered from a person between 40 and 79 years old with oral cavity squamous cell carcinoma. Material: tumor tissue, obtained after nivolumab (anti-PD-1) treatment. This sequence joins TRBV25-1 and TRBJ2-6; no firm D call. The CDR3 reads CASSVTGGANVLTF. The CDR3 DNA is TGTGCCAGCAGTGTCACTGGTGGGGCCAACGTCCTGACTTTC. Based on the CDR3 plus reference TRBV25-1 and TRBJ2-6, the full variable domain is EADIYQTPRYLVIGTGKKITLECSQTMGHDKMYWYQQDPGMELHLIHYSYGVNSTEKGDLSSESTVSRIRTEHFPLTLESARPSHTSQYLCASSVTGGANVLTFGAGSRLTVL.